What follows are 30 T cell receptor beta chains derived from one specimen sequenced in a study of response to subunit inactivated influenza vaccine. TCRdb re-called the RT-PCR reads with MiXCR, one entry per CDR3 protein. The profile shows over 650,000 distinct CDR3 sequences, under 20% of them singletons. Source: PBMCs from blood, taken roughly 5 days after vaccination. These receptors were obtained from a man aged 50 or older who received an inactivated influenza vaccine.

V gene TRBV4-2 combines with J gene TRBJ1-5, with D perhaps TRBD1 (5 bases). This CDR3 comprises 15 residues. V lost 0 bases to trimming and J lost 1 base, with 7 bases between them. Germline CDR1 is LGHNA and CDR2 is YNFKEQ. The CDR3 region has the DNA TGTGCCAGCAGCCAAGATTGGGACAGCAATCAGCCCCAGCATTTT. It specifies CASSQDWDSNQPQHF.

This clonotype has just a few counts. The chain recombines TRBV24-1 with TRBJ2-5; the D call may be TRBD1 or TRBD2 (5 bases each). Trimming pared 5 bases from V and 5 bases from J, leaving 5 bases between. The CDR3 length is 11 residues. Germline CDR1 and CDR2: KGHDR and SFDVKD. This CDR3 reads CATSGGETQYF. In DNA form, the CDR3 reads TGTGCCACCAGTGGGGGGGAGACCCAGTACTTC.

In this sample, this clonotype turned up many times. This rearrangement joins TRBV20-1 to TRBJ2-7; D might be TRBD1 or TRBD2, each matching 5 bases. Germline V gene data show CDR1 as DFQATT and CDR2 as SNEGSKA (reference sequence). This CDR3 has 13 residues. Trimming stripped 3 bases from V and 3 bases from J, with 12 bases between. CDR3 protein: CSASGGLGYEQYF. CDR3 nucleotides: TGCAGTGCTAGTGGGGGTTTAGGCTACGAGCAGTACTTC.

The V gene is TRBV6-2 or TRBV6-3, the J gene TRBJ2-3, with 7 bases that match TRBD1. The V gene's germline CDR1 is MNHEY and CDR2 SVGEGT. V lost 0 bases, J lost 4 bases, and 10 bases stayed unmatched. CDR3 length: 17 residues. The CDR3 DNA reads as TGTGCCAGCAGTTACTCGTCGAGGGGGCGCATCGCAGATACGCAGTATTTT. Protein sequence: CASSYSSRGRIADTQYF.

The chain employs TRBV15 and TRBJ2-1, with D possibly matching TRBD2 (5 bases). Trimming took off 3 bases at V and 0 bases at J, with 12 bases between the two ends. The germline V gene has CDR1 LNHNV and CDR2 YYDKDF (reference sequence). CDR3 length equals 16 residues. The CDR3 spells CATSSGERSSYNEQFF. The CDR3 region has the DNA TGTGCCACCAGCAGCGGGGAGCGGAGCTCCTACAATGAGCAGTTCTTC. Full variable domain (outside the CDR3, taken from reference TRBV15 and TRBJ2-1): DAMVIQNPRYQVTQFGKPVTLSCSQTLNHNVMYWYQQKSSQAPKLLFHYYDKDFNNEADTPDNFQSRRPNTSFCFLDIRSPGLGDTAMYLCATSSGERSSYNEQFFGPGTRLTVL.

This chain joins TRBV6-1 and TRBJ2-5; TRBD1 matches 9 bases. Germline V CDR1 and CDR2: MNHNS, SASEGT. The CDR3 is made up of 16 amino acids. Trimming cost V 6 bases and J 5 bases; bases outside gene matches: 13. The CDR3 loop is CASRSGTGLPVETQYF. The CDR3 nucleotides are TGTGCCAGCAGATCCGGGACAGGGCTGCCTGTCGAGACCCAGTACTTC.

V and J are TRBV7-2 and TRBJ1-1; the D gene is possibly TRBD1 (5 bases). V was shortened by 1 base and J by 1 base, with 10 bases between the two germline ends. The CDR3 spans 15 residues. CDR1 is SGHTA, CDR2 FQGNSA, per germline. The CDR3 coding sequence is TGTGCCAGCAGCTTAGTCGCGACAGAGAACACTGAAGCTTTCTTT. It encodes CASSLVATENTEAFF.

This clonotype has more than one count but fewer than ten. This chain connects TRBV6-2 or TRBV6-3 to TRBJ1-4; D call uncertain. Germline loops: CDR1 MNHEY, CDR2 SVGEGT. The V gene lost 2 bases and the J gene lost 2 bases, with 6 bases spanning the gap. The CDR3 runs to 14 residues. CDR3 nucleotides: TGTGCCAGCAGTTACAATCGGACTAATGAAAAACTGTTTTTT. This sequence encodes CASSYNRTNEKLFF.

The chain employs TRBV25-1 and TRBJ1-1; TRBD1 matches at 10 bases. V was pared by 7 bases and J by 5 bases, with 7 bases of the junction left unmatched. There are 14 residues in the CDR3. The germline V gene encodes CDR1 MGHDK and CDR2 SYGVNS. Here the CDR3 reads CASTSDRGGTEAFF. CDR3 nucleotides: TGTGCCAGCACCTCGGACAGGGGGGGTACTGAAGCTTTCTTT.

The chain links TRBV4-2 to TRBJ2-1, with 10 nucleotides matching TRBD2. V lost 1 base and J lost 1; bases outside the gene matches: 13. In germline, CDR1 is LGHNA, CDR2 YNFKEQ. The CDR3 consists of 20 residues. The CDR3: CASSQVFQQAGGPSYNEQFF. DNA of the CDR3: TGTGCCAGCAGCCAAGTTTTCCAGCAAGCGGGAGGGCCTTCCTACAATGAGCAGTTCTTC.

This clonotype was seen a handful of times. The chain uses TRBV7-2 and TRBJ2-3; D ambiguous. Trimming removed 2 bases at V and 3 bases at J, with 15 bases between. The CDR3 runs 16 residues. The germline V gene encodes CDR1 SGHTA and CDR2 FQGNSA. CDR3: CASSLKSYPETDTQYF. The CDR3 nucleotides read TGTGCCAGCAGCTTAAAAAGTTATCCGGAAACAGATACGCAGTATTTT.

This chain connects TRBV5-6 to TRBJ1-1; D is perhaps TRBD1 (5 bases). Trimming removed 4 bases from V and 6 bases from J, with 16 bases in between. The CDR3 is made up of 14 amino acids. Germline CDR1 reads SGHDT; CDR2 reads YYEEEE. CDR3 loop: CASSLGDGSAEAFF. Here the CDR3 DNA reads TGTGCCAGCAGCCTGGGGGACGGCAGCGCTGAAGCTTTCTTT.

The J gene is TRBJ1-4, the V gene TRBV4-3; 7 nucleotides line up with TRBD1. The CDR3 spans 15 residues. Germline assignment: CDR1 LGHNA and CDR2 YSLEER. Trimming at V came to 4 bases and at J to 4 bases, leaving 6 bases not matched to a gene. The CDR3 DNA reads TGCGCCAGCAGCCCCACGGGACAGATTAATGAAAAACTGTTTTTT. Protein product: CASSPTGQINEKLFF.

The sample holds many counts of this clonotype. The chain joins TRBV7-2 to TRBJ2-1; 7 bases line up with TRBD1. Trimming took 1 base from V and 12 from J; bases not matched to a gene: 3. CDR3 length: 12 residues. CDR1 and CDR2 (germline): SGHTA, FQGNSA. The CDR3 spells CASSLGGGLQFF. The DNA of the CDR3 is TGTGCCAGCAGCTTAGGAGGGGGCTTGCAGTTCTTC.

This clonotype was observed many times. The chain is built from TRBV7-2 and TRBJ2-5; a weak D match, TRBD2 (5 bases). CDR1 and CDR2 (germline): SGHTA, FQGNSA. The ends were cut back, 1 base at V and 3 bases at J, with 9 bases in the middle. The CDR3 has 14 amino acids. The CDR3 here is CASSLGGSKETQYF. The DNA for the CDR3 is TGTGCCAGCAGCTTAGGAGGGAGTAAAGAGACCCAGTACTTC. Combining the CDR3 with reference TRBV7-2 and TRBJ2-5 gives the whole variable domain GAGVSQSPSNKVTEKGKDVELRCDPISGHTALYWYRQSLGQGLEFLIYFQGNSAPDKSGLPSDRFSAERTGGSVSTLTIQRTQQEDSAVYLCASSLGGSKETQYFGPGTRLLVL.

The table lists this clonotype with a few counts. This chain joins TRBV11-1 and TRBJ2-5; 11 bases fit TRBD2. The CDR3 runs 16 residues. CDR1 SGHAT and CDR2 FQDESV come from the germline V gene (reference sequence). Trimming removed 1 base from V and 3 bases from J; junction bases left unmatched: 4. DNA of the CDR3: TGTGCCAGCAGCTTAGTCTCACTAGCGGGAGAAGAGACCCAGTACTTC. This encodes CASSLVSLAGEETQYF.

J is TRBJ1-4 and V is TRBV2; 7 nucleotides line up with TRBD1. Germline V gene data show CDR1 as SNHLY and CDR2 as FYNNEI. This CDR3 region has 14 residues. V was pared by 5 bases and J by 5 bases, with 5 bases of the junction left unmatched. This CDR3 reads CASSLDRQNEKLFF. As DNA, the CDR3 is TGTGCCAGCAGTTTGGACAGGCAAAATGAAAAACTGTTTTTT.

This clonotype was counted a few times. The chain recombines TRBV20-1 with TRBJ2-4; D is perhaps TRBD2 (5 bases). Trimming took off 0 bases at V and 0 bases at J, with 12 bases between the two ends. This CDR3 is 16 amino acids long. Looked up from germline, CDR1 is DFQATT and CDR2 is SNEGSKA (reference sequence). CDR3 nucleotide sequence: TGCAGTGCTAGAGATGGACTGGTGTTAGCCAAAAACATTCAGTACTTC. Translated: CSARDGLVLAKNIQYF.

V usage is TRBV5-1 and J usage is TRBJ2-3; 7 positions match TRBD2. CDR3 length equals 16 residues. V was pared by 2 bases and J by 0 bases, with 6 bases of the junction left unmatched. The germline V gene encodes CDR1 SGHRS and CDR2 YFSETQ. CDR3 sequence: CASSLERGPSTDTQYF. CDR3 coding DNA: TGCGCCAGCAGCTTAGAGCGGGGCCCTAGCACAGATACGCAGTATTTT.

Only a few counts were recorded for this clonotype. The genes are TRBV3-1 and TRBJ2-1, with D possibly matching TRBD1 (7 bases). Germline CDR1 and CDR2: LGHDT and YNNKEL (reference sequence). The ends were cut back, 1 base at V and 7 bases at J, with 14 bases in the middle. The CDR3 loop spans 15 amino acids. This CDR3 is CASSQGRGRVNEQFF. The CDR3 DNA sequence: TGTGCCAGCAGCCAAGGGAGGGGGCGCGTGAATGAGCAGTTCTTC.

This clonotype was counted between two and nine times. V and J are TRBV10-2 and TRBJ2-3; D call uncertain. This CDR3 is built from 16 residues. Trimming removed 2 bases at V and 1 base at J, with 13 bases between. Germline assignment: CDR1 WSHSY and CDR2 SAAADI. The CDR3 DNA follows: TGCGCCAGCAGTGAGGCCGACGGACGGTGCACAGATACGCAGTATTTT. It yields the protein CASSEADGRCTDTQYF.

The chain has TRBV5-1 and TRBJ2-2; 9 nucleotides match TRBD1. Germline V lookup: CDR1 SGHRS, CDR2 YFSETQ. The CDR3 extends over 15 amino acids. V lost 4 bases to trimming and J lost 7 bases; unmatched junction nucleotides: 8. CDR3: CASSQPDRGIGELFF. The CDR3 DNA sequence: TGCGCCAGCAGCCAGCCGGACAGGGGTATCGGGGAGCTGTTTTTT.

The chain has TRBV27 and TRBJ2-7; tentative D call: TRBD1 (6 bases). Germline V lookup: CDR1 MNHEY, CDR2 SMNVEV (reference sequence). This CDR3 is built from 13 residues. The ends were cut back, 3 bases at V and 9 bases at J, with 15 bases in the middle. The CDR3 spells CASSFSEKDRQYF. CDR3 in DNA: TGTGCCAGCAGTTTCTCCGAAAAGGACAGGCAGTACTTC.

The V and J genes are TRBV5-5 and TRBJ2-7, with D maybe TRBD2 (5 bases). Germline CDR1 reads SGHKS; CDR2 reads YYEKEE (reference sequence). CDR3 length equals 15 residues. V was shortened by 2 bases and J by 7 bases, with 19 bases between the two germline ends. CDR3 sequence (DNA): TGTGCCAGCAGCTTTTCTAGAGAACAATCGGGGGAGCAGTACTTC. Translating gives CASSFSREQSGEQYF.

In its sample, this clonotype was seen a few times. As DNA, the CDR3 is TGCGCCAGCAGTGAAACGCGACAGCTGAACACTGAAGCTTTCTTT. Its translation is CASSETRQLNTEAFF. The chain joins TRBV10-2 to TRBJ1-1; possibly TRBD1 for D (5 bases). CDR1 is WSHSY, CDR2 SAAADI, per germline. V was shortened by 3 bases and J by 0 bases, with 11 bases between the two germline ends. This CDR3 contains 15 residues.

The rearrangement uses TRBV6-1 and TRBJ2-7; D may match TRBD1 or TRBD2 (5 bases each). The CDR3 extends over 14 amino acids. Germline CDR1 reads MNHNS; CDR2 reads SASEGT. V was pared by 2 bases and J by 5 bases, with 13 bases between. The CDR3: CASSELGAFDEQYF. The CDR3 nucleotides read TGTGCCAGCAGTGAACTCGGGGCATTTGACGAGCAGTACTTC.

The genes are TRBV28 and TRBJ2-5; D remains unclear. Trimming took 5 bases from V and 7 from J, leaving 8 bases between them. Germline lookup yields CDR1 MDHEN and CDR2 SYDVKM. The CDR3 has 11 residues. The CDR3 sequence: CASSTRRTQYF. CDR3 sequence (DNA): TGTGCCAGCAGTACACGAAGGACCCAGTACTTC. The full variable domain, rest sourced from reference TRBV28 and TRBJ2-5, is DVKVTQSSRYLVKRTGEKVFLECVQDMDHENMFWYRQDPGLGLRLIYFSYDVKMKEKGDIPEGYSVSREKKERFSLILESASTNQTSMYLCASSTRRTQYFGPGTRLLVL.

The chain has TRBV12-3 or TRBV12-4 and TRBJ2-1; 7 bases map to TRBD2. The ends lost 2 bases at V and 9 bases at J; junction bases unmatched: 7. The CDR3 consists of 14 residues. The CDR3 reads CASSLSGGYVEQFF. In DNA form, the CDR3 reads TGTGCCAGCAGTTTATCGGGAGGATACGTTGAGCAGTTCTTC.

As DNA, the CDR3 is TGCAGCGTTGGCCGGAACTCCTACGAGCAGTACTTC. Translated, it gives CSVGRNSYEQYF. The chain carries TRBV29-1 and TRBJ2-7; D remains ambiguous. CDR1 is SQVTM, CDR2 ANQGSEA, per germline. Trimming stripped 4 bases from V and 0 bases from J, with 7 bases between. This CDR3 is 12 amino acids long.

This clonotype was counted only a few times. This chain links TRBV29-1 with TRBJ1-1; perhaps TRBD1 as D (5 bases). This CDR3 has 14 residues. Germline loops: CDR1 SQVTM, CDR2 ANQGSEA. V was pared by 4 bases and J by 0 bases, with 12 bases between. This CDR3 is CSVGDSGMNTEAFF. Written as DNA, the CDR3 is TGCAGCGTTGGGGATTCAGGGATGAACACTGAAGCTTTCTTT.